The clone carrying this T cell receptor (beta chain) has a count of ten or more. Its cognate antigen is unknown. This record belongs to a study of response to subunit inactivated influenza vaccine. Study results and limitations: That few new T cells are recruited by each seasonal influenza vaccination was the authors' suggestion.

The CDR3 is 11 amino acids. Trimming pared 5 bases from V and 5 bases from J, leaving 6 bases between. One entry per CDR3 protein results from TCRdb running MiXCR on the RT-PCR reads. The sample holds approximately 230,000 distinct CDR3 sequences; 9% to 15% are singletons and the top ten take under 10%. This clonotype originated in a man aged 50-59 years who received an inactivated influenza vaccine. The sequences come from non-naive T cells sorted from PBMCs, collected roughly 2 weeks before vaccination. The V gene is TRBV12-3 or TRBV12-4, the J gene TRBJ1-2; D possibly corresponds to TRBD1 (5 bases). The CDR3 nucleotides read TGTGCCAGCAGTGGGGGTTATGGCTACACCTTC. Protein product: CASSGGYGYTF.